One T cell receptor beta chain is described in this entry. This CDR3 comprises 18 residues. This sample was taken from a study of blood T cell repertoires in COVID-19. In the authors' workflow: The assay estimated nucleated cells by amplifying reference gene primers. The protocol was immunoSEQ multiplex PCR, while the TCRdb copy is restricted to in-frame clones and leaves out a portion. That table is the source of V, J and clone size, and D and trimming were worked out from the DNA. This table holds some 65,000 clones, around 85% found once. The V call is TRBV21-1, the J call TRBJ2-7; the table's D call TRBD1 went unverified against the DNA. TRBV21-1 is labeled a pseudogene. The material sequenced was peripheral blood. The clonotype originates from a woman aged 70-85 years with acute or convalescent COVID-19. CDR3 nucleotides: TGTGCCAGCAGAGGATGGACAGAAAAAAAGCCCTATTCCTACGAGCAGTACTTC. This codes for CASRGWTEKKPYSYEQYF.